This T cell receptor beta chain was profiled in a study of patients and donors after allogeneic stem cell transplantation. Only a few counts were recorded for this clonotype. From the RT-PCR reads, TCRdb called clonotypes with MiXCR, one entry per CDR3 protein. Of around 150,000 distinct CDR3 sequences listed, about 36% are singletons. V lost 3 bases, J lost 0 bases, and 7 bases stayed unmatched. Germline V gene data show CDR1 as DFQATT and CDR2 as SNEGSKA (reference sequence). This CDR3 spans 16 amino acids. Sequenced material: blood, either unsorted or a sorted T cell fraction (not recorded which). The J gene is TRBJ2-2, the V gene TRBV20-1, with 7 positions matching TRBD1. The TCR was taken from a human donor who was either an allogeneic HSCT recipient or a stem cell or donor lymphocyte infusion donor (not recorded which). It is not recorded whose cells these are; they may come from a transplant donor. CDR3 region: CSARTTGTANTGELFF. The DNA for the CDR3 is TGCAGTGCTAGGACCACCGGGACAGCGAACACCGGGGAGCTGTTTTTT.